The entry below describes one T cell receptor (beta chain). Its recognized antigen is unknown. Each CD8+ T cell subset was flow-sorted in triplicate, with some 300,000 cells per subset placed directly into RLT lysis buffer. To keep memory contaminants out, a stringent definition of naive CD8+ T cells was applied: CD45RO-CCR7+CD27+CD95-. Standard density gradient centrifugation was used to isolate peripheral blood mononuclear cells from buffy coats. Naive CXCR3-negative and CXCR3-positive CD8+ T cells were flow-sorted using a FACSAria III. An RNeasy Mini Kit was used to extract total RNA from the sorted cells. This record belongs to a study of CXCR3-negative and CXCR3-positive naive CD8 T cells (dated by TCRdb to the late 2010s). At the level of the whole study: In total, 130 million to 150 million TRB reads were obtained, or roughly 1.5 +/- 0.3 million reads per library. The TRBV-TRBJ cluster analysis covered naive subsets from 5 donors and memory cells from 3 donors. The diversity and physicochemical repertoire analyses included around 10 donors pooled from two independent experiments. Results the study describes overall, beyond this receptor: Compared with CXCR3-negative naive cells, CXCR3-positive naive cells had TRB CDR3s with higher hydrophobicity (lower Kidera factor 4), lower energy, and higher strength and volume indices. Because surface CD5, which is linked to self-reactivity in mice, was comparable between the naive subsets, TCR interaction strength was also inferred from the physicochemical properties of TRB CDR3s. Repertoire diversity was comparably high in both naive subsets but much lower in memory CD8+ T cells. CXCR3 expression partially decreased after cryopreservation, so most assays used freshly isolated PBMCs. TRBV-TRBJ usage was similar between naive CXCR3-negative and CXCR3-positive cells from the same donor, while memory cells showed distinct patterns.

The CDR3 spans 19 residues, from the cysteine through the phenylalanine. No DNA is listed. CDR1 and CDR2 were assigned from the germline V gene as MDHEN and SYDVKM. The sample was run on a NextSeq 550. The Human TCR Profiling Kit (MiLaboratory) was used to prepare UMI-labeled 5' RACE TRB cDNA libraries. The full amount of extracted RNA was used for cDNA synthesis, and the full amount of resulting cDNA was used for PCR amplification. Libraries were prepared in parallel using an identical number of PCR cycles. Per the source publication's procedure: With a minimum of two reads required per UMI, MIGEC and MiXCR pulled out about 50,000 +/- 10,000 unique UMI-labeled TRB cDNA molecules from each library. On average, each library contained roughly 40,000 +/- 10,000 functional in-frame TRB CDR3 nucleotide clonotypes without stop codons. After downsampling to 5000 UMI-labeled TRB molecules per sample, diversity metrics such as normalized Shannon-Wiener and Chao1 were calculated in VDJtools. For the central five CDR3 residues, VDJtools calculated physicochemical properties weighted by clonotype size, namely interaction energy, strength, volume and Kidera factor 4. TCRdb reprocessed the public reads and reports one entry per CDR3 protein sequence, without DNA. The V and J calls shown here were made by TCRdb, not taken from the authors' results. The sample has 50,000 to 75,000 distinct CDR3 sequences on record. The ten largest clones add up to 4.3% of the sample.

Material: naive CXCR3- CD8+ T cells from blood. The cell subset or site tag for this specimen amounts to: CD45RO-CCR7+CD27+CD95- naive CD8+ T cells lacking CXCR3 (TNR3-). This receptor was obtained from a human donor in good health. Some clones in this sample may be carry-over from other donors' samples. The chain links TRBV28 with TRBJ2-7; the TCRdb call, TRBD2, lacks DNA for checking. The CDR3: CASRRGLAGKPFRTYEQYF.